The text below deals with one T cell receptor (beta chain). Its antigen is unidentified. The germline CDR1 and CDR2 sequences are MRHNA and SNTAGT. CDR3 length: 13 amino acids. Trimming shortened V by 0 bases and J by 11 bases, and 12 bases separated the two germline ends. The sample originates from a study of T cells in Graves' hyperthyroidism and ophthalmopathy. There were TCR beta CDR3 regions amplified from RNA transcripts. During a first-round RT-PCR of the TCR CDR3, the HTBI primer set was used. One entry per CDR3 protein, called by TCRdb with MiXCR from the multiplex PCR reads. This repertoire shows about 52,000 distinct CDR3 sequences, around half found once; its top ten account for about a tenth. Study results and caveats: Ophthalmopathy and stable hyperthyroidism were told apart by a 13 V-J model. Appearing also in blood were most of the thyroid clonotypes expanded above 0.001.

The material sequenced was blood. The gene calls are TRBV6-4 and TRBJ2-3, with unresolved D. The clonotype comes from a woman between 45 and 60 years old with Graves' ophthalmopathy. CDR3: CASSDSGYGEQYF. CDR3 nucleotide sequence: TGTGCCAGCAGTGACTCCGGGTATGGTGAGCAGTATTTT.